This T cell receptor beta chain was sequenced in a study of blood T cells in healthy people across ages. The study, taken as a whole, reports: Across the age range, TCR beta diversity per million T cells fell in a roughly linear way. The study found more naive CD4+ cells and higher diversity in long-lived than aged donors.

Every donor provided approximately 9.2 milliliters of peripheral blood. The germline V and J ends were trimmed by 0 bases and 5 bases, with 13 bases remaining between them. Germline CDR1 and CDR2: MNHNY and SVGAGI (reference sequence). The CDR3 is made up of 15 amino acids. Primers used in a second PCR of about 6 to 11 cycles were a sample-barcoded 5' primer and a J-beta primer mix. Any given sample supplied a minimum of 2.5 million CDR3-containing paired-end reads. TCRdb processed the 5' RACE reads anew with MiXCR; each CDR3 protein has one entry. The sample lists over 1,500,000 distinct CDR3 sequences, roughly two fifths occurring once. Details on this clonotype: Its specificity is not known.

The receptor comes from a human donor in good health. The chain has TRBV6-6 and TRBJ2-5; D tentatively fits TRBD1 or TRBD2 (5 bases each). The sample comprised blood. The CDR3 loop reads CASSYSNGAGETQYF. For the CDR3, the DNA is TGTGCCAGCAGTTACTCGAACGGGGCTGGTGAGACCCAGTACTTC.